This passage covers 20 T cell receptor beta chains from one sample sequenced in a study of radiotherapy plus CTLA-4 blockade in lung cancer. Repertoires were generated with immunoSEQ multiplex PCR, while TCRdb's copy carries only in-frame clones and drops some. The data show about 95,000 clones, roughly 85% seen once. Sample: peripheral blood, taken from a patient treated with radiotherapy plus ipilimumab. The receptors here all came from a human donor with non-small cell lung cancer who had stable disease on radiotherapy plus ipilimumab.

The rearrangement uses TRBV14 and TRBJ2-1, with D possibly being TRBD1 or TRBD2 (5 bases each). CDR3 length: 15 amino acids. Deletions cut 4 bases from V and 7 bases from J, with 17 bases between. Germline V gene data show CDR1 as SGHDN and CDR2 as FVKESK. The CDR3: CASSPPRGAGNEQFF. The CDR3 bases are TGTGCCAGCAGCCCTCCACGAGGGGCCGGGAATGAGCAGTTCTTC.

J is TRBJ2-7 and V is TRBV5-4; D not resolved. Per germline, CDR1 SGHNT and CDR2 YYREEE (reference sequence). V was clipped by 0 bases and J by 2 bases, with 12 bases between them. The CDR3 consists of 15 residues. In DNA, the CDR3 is TGTGCCAGCAGCTTGGATTCGACGCCGACCTACGAGCAGTACTTC. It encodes CASSLDSTPTYEQYF.

The CDR3 here is CASSSGTSGGGTDTQYF. In DNA, the CDR3 is TGTGCCAGCAGCTCCGGTACTAGCGGGGGGGGTACAGATACGCAGTATTTT. The V call is TRBV13, the J call TRBJ2-3; 13 bases match TRBD2. The V gene's germline CDR1 is PRHDT and CDR2 FYEKMQ (reference sequence). Trimming cost V 4 bases and J 3 bases; bases outside gene matches: 7. This CDR3 is 17 amino acids long.

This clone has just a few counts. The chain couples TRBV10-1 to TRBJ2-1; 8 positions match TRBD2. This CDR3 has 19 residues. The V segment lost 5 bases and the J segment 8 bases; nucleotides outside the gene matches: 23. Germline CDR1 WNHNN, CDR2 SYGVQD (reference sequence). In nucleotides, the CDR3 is TGCGCCAGCAGTACAGGGTTAGCGGGATCTCCCCGCCAGTGGGATGAGCAGTTCTTC. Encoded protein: CASSTGLAGSPRQWDEQFF.

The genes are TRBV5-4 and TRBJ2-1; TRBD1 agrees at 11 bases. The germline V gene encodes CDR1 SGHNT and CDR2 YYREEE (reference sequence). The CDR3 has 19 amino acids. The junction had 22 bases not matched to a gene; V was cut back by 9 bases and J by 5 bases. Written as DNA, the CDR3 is TGTGCCATCAAGCCGACCCCCTCCCCGGGACAGGGGGTCCACAATGAGCAGTTCTTC. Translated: CAIKPTPSPGQGVHNEQFF.

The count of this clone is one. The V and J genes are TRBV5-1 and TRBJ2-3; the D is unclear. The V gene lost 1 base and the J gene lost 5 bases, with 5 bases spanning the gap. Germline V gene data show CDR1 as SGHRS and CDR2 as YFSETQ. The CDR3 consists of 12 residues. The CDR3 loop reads CASSLPGDTQYF. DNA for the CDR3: TGCGCCAGCAGCTTGCCCGGAGATACGCAGTATTTT. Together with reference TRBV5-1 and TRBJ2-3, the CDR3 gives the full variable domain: KAGVTQTPRYLIKTRGQQVTLSCSPISGHRSVSWYQQTPGQGLQFLFEYFSETQRNKGNFPGRFSGRQFSNSRSEMNVSTLELGDSALYLCASSLPGDTQYFGPGTRLTVL.

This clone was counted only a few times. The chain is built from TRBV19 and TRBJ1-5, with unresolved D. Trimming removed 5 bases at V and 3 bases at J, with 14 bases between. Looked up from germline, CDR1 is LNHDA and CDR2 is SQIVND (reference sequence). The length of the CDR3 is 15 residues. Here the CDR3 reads CASSRPGWNNQPQHF. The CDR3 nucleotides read TGTGCCAGTAGTCGCCCCGGGTGGAACAATCAGCCCCAGCATTTT.

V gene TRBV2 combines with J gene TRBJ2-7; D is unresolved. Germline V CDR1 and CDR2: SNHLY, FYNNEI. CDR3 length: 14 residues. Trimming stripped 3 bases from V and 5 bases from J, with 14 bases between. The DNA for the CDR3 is TGTGCCAGCAGTGATGGTGGGTTGAGGAACGAGCAGTACTTC. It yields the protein CASSDGGLRNEQYF. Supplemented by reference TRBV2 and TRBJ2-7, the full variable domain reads EPEVTQTPSHQVTQMGQEVILRCVPISNHLYFYWYRQILGQKVEFLVSFYNNEISEKSEIFDDQFSVERPDGSNFTLKIRSTKLEDSAMYFCASSDGGLRNEQYFGPGTRLTVT.

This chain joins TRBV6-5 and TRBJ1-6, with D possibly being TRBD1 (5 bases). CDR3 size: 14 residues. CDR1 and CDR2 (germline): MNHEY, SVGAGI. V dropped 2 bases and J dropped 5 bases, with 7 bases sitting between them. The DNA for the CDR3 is TGTGCCAGCAGTTACGTCAGGGATAATTCACCCCTCCACTTT. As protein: CASSYVRDNSPLHF.

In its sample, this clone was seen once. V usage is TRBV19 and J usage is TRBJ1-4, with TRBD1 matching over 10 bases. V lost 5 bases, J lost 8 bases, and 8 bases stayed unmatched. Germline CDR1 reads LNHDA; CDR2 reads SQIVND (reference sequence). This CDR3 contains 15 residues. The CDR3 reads CASSSRGTGEEKLFF. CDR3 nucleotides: TGTGCCAGTAGTTCACGGGGGACAGGGGAGGAAAAACTGTTTTTT.

The DNA of the CDR3 is TGTGCCAGCAGACCGGGACAGAGAGATGGCTACACCTTC. Amino acid sequence: CASRPGQRDGYTF. This sequence joins TRBV6-4 and TRBJ1-2; the match to TRBD1 covers 7 bases. Germline lookup yields CDR1 MRHNA and CDR2 SNTAGT. CDR3 size: 13 residues. V lost 6 bases and J lost 6; bases outside the gene matches: 7.

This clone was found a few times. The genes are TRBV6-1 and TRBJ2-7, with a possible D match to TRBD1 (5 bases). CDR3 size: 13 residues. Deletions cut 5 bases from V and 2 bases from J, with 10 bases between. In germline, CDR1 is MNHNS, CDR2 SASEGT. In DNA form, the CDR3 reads TGTGCCAGCAGTAGGGGAAGGACCTACGAGCAGTACTTC. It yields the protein CASSRGRTYEQYF.

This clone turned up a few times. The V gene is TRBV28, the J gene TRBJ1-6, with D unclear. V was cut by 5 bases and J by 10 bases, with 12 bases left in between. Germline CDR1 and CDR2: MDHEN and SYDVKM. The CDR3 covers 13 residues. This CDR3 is CASSTGVRSPLHF. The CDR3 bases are TGTGCCAGCAGTACCGGGGTGCGGTCACCCCTCCACTTT.

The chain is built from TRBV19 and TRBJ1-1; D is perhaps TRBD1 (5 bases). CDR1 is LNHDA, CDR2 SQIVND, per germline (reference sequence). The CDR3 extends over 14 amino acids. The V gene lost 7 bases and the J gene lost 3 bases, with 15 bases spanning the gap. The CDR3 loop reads CASMGQGLYTEAFF. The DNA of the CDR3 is TGTGCCAGTATGGGGCAGGGTCTATACACTGAAGCTTTCTTT.

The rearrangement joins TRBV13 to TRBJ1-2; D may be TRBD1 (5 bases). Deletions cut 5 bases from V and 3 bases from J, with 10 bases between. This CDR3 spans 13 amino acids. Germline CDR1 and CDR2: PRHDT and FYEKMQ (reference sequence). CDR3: CASSPQGHYGYTF. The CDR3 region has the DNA TGTGCCAGCAGCCCGCAGGGACACTATGGCTACACCTTC.

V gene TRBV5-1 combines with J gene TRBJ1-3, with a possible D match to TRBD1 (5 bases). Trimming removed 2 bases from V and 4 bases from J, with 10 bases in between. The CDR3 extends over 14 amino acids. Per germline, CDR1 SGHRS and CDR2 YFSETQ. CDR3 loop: CASSFGTQGNTIYF. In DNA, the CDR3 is TGCGCCAGCAGCTTTGGGACCCAAGGAAACACCATATATTTT.

CDR3 protein: CASFLRGGTEAFF. CDR3 nucleotides: TGTGCCAGCTTCCTCCGCGGGGGCACTGAAGCTTTCTTT. The chain has TRBV11-1 and TRBJ1-1; TRBD1 is a possible D gene (5 bases). Trimming cost V 8 bases and J 4 bases, with 14 bases left between them. Looked up from germline, CDR1 is SGHAT and CDR2 is FQDESV (reference sequence). The CDR3 contains 13 residues.

The CDR3 sequence is CASSFSGRVTGELFF. CDR3 in DNA: TGTGCCAGCAGTTTCAGCGGGAGGGTCACCGGGGAGCTGTTTTTT. The J gene is TRBJ2-2, the V gene TRBV6-5; 10 bases are shared with TRBD2. This CDR3 is 15 amino acids long. Germline CDR1 and CDR2: MNHEY and SVGAGI. V dropped 4 bases and J dropped 4; count of bases not matched to a gene: 3.

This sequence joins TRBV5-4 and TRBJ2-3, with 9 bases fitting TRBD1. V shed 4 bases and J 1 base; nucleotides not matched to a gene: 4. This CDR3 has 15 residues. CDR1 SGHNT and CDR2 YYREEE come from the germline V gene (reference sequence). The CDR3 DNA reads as TGTGCCAGCAGCGTACAGGGGGCAGGCACAGATACGCAGTATTTT. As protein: CASSVQGAGTDTQYF.

The DNA for the CDR3 is TGTGCCAGCAGTCGGCGGGGGACATTCACAGATACGCAGTATTTT. It codes for CASSRRGTFTDTQYF. The V and J genes are TRBV27 and TRBJ2-3; possible D gene TRBD2, 7 bases. CDR1 and CDR2 from the germline V gene are MNHEY and SMNVEV (reference sequence). The CDR3 runs 15 residues. Trimming took 5 bases from V and 2 from J, leaving 14 bases between them.